These 23 T cell receptor beta chains came from one sample sequenced in a study of vaccination and CD4 T cells after COVID-19. The time point is: late sampling 161 to 241 days after vaccination in a few convalescent patients. Treatment in this sample: approximately nine-day PBMC culture with coronavirus spike peptide pools or control peptides (ViraFEST assay). Their target antigens are unknown. The Oncomine TCR Beta short-read assay was applied to DNA of cultured CD4+ T cells. TCRdb redid the calling of the PCR reads with MiXCR, one entry per CDR3 protein. The table shows roughly 28,000 distinct CDR3 sequences, with 41% occurring only once. The sample consisted of CD4+ T cells from blood, cultured in vitro, taken about 7 months after SARS-CoV-2 vaccination. Receptors were obtained from a human donor who had recovered from COVID-19.

Only a few counts were recorded for this clonotype. The CDR3 DNA sequence: TGTGCCAGCAGGTTTACTAACTATGGCTACACCTTC. Amino acid sequence: CASRFTNYGYTF. The chain links TRBV28 to TRBJ1-2; no definite D call. V gave up 6 bases and J gave up 0 bases, with 5 bases separating them. The CDR3 runs 12 residues. Germline V lookup: CDR1 MDHEN, CDR2 SYDVKM.

The CDR3 DNA follows: TGCGCCAGCAGCTTGGCCATAGCGGGGGGCACAGATACGCAGTATTTT. This sequence encodes CASSLAIAGGTDTQYF. This rearrangement joins TRBV5-1 to TRBJ2-3, with 9 bases aligning to TRBD2. The junction had 3 bases not matched to a gene; V was cut back by 0 bases and J by 1 base. This CDR3 region has 16 residues. The germline V gene encodes CDR1 SGHRS and CDR2 YFSETQ.

This clonotype was counted a few times. This sequence joins TRBV19 and TRBJ1-1, with D maybe TRBD1 (5 bases). With 3 bases removed from V and 7 bases from J, the gap between germline ends came to 18 bases. Germline V gene sequence: CDR1 LNHDA, CDR2 SQIVND (reference sequence). This CDR3 region has 15 residues. The CDR3 here is CASSMGRSPGDEAFF. CDR3 nucleotide sequence: TGTGCCAGTAGTATGGGACGATCCCCGGGAGATGAAGCTTTCTTT.

This clonotype has only a few counts. The chain uses TRBV20-1 and TRBJ1-2, with 9 bases fitting TRBD1. Trimming took 2 bases from V and 6 from J; bases not matched to a gene: 4. There are 13 residues in the CDR3. Germline V CDR1 and CDR2: DFQATT, SNEGSKA (reference sequence). CDR3 sequence: CSARRTGANGYTF. CDR3 sequence (DNA): TGCAGTGCTAGACGGACAGGGGCGAATGGCTACACCTTC.

This clonotype has a handful of counts. Here the CDR3 reads CASSTSLNRLNQPQHF. For the CDR3, the DNA is TGTGCCAGCAGTACTAGCTTGAACAGACTCAATCAGCCCCAGCATTTT. The chain employs TRBV6-1 and TRBJ1-5; unclear D gene. V gave up 5 bases and J gave up 3 bases, with 17 bases separating them. The CDR3 runs to 16 residues. CDR1 is MNHNS and CDR2 is SASEGT in the germline V gene.

This chain uses TRBV7-8 with TRBJ1-5; D may be TRBD1 (5 bases). Looked up from germline, CDR1 is SGHVS and CDR2 is FQNEAQ. Trimming removed 0 bases from V and 5 bases from J, with 11 bases in between. This CDR3 region has 15 residues. CDR3: CASSLAVGTDQPQHF. The CDR3 nucleotides are TGTGCCAGCAGCTTAGCCGTTGGGACCGATCAGCCCCAGCATTTT.

J is TRBJ1-2 and V is TRBV28; TRBD1 might be the D (5 bases). V dropped 2 bases and J dropped 4 bases, with 14 bases sitting between them. This CDR3 comprises 15 residues. From germline, CDR1 is MDHEN and CDR2 SYDVKM. DNA of the CDR3: TGTGCCAGCAGTTTAACTCGGGGACGGGGCTATGGCTACACCTTC. It yields the protein CASSLTRGRGYGYTF.

The chain uses TRBV24-1 and TRBJ2-1; D is perhaps TRBD1 (5 bases). There are 13 residues in the CDR3. V was pared by 3 bases and J by 9 bases, with 11 bases between. Germline CDR1 reads KGHDR; CDR2 reads SFDVKD. The CDR3 region is CATSDPLRGEQFF. CDR3 bases: TGTGCCACCAGTGATCCGCTTAGGGGTGAGCAGTTCTTC.

The J gene is TRBJ2-1, the V gene TRBV20-1, with 7 bases fitting TRBD2. Germline values: CDR1 DFQATT, CDR2 SNEGSKA (reference sequence). Germline trimming cut 3 bases from V and 4 bases from J; bases unmatched to any gene: 15. The CDR3 length is 17 residues. The CDR3 DNA reads as TGCAGTGCTAGTGGTCGAGGGGCGGGAGCCCAGTACAATGAGCAGTTCTTC. Translation gives CSASGRGAGAQYNEQFF.

This sequence joins TRBV15 and TRBJ2-3, with TRBD2 matching over 9 bases. Germline CDR1 reads LNHNV; CDR2 reads YYDKDF (reference sequence). Losses at the gene ends were 1 base for V and 4 bases for J; bases not matched to a gene: 6. The CDR3 is made up of 16 amino acids. CDR3 loop: CATSRAAGGGADTQYF. DNA of the CDR3: TGTGCCACCAGCAGAGCGGCGGGAGGGGGGGCAGATACGCAGTATTTT. Filled out from reference TRBV15 and TRBJ2-3, the complete variable domain reads DAMVIQNPRYQVTQFGKPVTLSCSQTLNHNVMYWYQQKSSQAPKLLFHYYDKDFNNEADTPDNFQSRRPNTSFCFLDIRSPGLGDTAMYLCATSRAAGGGADTQYFGPGTRLTVL.

The chain employs TRBV20-1 and TRBJ2-7; D is ambiguous. V lost 5 bases, J lost 1 base, and 12 bases lay in between. The CDR3 covers 13 residues. Germline values: CDR1 DFQATT, CDR2 SNEGSKA (reference sequence). The CDR3 sequence is CSAYPQASYEQYF. Here the CDR3 DNA reads TGCAGTGCTTATCCCCAAGCTTCCTACGAGCAGTACTTC.

This clonotype was seen a handful of times. The V and J genes are TRBV20-1 and TRBJ2-1, with 8 nucleotides matching TRBD2. V shed 6 bases and J 4 bases; nucleotides not matched to a gene: 14. The CDR3 spans 16 residues. Germline CDR1 DFQATT, CDR2 SNEGSKA (reference sequence). As DNA, the CDR3 is TGCAGTGCCCCGAGAACTAGCGGTGCCGTTTACAATGAGCAGTTCTTC. Its protein is CSAPRTSGAVYNEQFF.

This clonotype was seen a few times. The V gene is TRBV20-1, the J gene TRBJ2-7; D remains unclear. Germline CDR1 is DFQATT and CDR2 is SNEGSKA (reference sequence). This CDR3 has 15 amino acids. The V end lost 2 bases, the J end lost 2 bases, and 16 bases lay between the germline ends. The CDR3 DNA follows: TGCAGTGCTAGAAAGGCTGCAGGAGTCACCTACGAGCAGTACTTC. This translates into CSARKAAGVTYEQYF.

The chain carries TRBV20-1 and TRBJ2-1, with D perhaps given as TRBD1 or TRBD2 (5 bases each). V dropped 3 bases and J dropped 4 bases, with 16 bases sitting between them. CDR1 and CDR2 (germline): DFQATT, SNEGSKA (reference sequence). This CDR3 region has 15 residues. CDR3 in DNA: TGCAGTGCTAGTTTTTGGGGGAAAGCTTACAATGAGCAGTTCTTC. Its protein is CSASFWGKAYNEQFF.

The sample holds a few counts of this clonotype. The V gene is TRBV20-1, the J gene TRBJ2-5, with 7 bases that match TRBD2. J lost 9 bases, V lost 4 bases, and 17 bases had no gene match. Germline V gene sequence: CDR1 DFQATT, CDR2 SNEGSKA (reference sequence). This CDR3 has 15 residues. Here the CDR3 DNA reads TGCAGTGCTACCCGCGGACTAGACGGGGGTTCGGCCCAGTACTTC. Translating gives CSATRGLDGGSAQYF.

This chain connects TRBV6-1 to TRBJ2-1; D possibly corresponds to TRBD2 (6 bases). Looked up from germline, CDR1 is MNHNS and CDR2 is SASEGT. Trimming removed 3 bases at V and 5 bases at J, with 17 bases between. The CDR3 is 16 amino acids. The CDR3 loop is CASSDWGRFSDNEQFF. CDR3 nucleotides: TGTGCCAGCAGTGATTGGGGGAGGTTTAGCGACAATGAGCAGTTCTTC.

This clonotype turned up a few times. This chain uses TRBV7-3 with TRBJ2-1; 7 bases match TRBD2. CDR1 and CDR2 (germline): SGHTA, FQGTGA. V dropped 3 bases and J dropped 6; count of bases not matched to a gene: 5. The CDR3 is made up of 14 amino acids. The CDR3 sequence is CASSLSSGLNEQFF. In nucleotides, the CDR3 is TGTGCCAGCAGCTTGTCTAGCGGCCTCAATGAGCAGTTCTTC.

The CDR3: CASSLVSASGTYEQYF. The CDR3 DNA reads TGTGCCAGCAGCTTAGTCTCCGCTAGCGGGACCTACGAGCAGTACTTC. This chain links TRBV7-2 with TRBJ2-7; 9 bases align to TRBD2. V dropped 1 base and J dropped 2; count of bases not matched to a gene: 6. This CDR3 has 16 residues. The V gene's germline CDR1 is SGHTA and CDR2 FQGNSA. Full variable domain (remainder filled in from reference TRBV7-2 and TRBJ2-7): GAGVSQSPSNKVTEKGKDVELRCDPISGHTALYWYRQSLGQGLEFLIYFQGNSAPDKSGLPSDRFSAERTGGSVSTLTIQRTQQEDSAVYLCASSLVSASGTYEQYFGPGTRLTVT.

There are a few counts of this clonotype. The V gene is TRBV20-1, the J gene TRBJ2-1; 7 nucleotides match TRBD2. Germline CDR1 reads DFQATT; CDR2 reads SNEGSKA (reference sequence). Trimming took 6 bases from V and 1 from J; bases not matched to a gene: 6. There are 14 residues in the CDR3. The CDR3 DNA is TGCAGTGCCACCCGACTAGCATCCTACAATGAGCAGTTCTTC. Translation: CSATRLASYNEQFF.

The chain recombines TRBV5-1 with TRBJ2-7, with 8 bases matching TRBD1. Trimming at V came to 4 bases and at J to 2 bases, leaving 5 bases not matched to a gene. This CDR3 has 14 amino acids. Germline V CDR1 and CDR2: SGHRS, YFSETQ. CDR3 nucleotide sequence: TGCGCCAGCAGCCCGACAGGGGTGGCCTACGAGCAGTACTTC. Protein: CASSPTGVAYEQYF.

This rearrangement joins TRBV6-5 to TRBJ2-7; TRBD2 might be the D (6 bases). CDR3 length equals 15 residues. Trimming cost V 2 bases and J 3 bases, with 14 bases left between them. Per germline, CDR1 MNHEY and CDR2 SVGAGI. The CDR3 bases are TGTGCCAGCAGTTACCCAAGTTCCGGGAGCTACGAGCAGTACTTC. It specifies CASSYPSSGSYEQYF.

This clonotype was observed a single time. One end of the junction fails to match germline, which may point to a read error. This chain connects TRBV2 to TRBJ2-1, with unresolved D. The CDR3 loop spans 13 amino acids. The germline CDR1 and CDR2 sequences are SNHLY and FYNNEI. CDR3 sequence reads: CASGVWAYSEQFF. CDR3 coding DNA: TGTGCCAGCGGGGTGTGGGCCTACAGTGAGCAGTTCTTC.

V gene TRBV7-8 combines with J gene TRBJ2-7; either TRBD1 or TRBD2 may supply D (6 bases each). With 0 bases removed from V and 6 bases from J, the gap between germline ends came to 15 bases. Germline CDR1 reads SGHVS; CDR2 reads FQNEAQ. The CDR3 has 15 residues. CDR3 sequence reads: CASSLAEAGEVEQYF. Here the CDR3 DNA reads TGTGCCAGCAGCTTAGCGGAGGCAGGGGAGGTCGAGCAGTACTTC.